One and the same sample provided the 7 T cell receptor beta chains below, sequenced in a study of T cells expressing NK-cell markers. TCRdb reprocessed the 5' RACE reads; each CDR3 protein has one entry and no DNA is given. The sample features around 550,000 distinct CDR3 sequences, with less than 4.5% in its top ten. Specimen: blood T cells: a sorted CD56 or NKG2C T cell subset, CD4+ or CD8+ T cells, or bulk PBMC T cells (not recorded which). The receptors were gathered from a man aged 18 to 29 in good health.

This chain joins TRBV10-3 and TRBJ2-5; TCRdb selects TRBD1, and the lack of DNA leaves this call unchecked. The CDR3 spans 14 residues. Germline values: CDR1 ENHRY, CDR2 SYGVKD. The CDR3 loop is CAAAPQGSQETQYF.

The V call is TRBV29-1, the J call TRBJ2-5; absent DNA, TCRdb's TRBD1 call cannot be checked. Germline V gene data show CDR1 as SQVTM and CDR2 as ANQGSEA. The CDR3 length is 14 residues. The CDR3 region is CSVELQARLETQYF.

The chain couples TRBV12-3 or TRBV12-4 to TRBJ2-5. This CDR3 is 17 amino acids long. The CDR3 is CASSLFLRMPPRETQYF.

This rearrangement joins TRBV11-3 to TRBJ2-1. Germline loops: CDR1 SGHNT, CDR2 YENEEA. This CDR3 spans 14 amino acids. This chain's CDR3 is CASSPLASYNEQFF.

The CDR3 is CASSLGTSGKFF. The chain uses TRBV7-2 and TRBJ2-1; TCRdb indicates TRBD2, and absent DNA this call remains unverified. The length of the CDR3 is 12 residues. CDR1 is SGHTA, CDR2 FQGNSA, per germline. Full variable domain (outside the CDR3, taken from reference TRBV7-2 and TRBJ2-1): GAGVSQSPSNKVTEKGKDVELRCDPISGHTALYWYRQSLGQGLEFLIYFQGNSAPDKSGLPSDRFSAERTGGSVSTLTIQRTQQEDSAVYLCASSLGTSGKFFGPGTRLTVL.

The chain employs TRBV5-1 and TRBJ2-1; TCRdb returns TRBD2, unconfirmable since there is no DNA. The V gene's germline CDR1 is SGHRS and CDR2 YFSETQ. CDR3 length equals 15 residues. The CDR3 is CASSPQTSGSNEQFF.

The genes are TRBV7-2 and TRBJ2-5; TCRdb indicates TRBD1, and absent DNA this call remains unverified. This CDR3 has 16 amino acids. CDR1 and CDR2 (germline): SGHTA, FQGNSA. CDR3 protein: CASSLAPGVIQETQYF.